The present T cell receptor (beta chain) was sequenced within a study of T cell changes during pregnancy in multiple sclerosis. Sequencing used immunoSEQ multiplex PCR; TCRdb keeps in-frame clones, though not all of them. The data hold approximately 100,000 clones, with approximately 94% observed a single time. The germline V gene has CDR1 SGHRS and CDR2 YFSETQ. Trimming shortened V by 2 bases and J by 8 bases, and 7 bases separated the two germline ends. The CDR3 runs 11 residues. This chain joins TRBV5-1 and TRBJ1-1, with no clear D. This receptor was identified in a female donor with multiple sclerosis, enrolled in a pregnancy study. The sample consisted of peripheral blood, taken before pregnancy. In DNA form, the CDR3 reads TGCGCCAGCAGCTTAGGAGGGGAAGCTTTCTTT. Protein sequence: CASSLGGEAFF.